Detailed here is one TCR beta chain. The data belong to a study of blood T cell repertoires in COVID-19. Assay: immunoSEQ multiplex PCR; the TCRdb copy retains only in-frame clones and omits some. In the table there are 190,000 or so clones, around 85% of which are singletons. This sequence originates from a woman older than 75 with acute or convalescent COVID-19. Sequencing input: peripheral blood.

For the CDR3, the DNA is TGTGCCAGCAGCCTGCGTCCTGGTGACTTCTATGGCTACACCTTC. Translated, it gives CASSLRPGDFYGYTF. The chain employs TRBV21-1 and TRBJ1-2. TRBV21-1 is assigned pseudogene status. The CDR3 contains 15 residues.